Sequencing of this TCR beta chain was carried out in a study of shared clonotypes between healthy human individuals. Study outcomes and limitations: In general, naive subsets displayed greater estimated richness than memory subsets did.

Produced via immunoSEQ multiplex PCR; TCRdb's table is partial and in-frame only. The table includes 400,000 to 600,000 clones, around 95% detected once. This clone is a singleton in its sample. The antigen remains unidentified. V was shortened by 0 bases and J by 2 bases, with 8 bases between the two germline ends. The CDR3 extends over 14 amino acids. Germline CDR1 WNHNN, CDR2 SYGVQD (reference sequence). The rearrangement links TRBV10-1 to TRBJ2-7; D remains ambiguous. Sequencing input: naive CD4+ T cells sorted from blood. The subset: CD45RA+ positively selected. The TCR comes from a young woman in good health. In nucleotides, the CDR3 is TGCGCCAGCAGTGAGTCTGCGGTCCCCTACGAGCAGTACTTC. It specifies CASSESAVPYEQYF.